This T cell receptor (beta chain) originates from a study of regulatory T cells in long-lasting Graves disease. Study-wide points: Persistent patients shared more public clonotypes (fewer than 3,000) than newly diagnosed patients (966).

The CDR3 has 12 residues. Trimming removed 0 bases from V and 8 bases from J, with 7 bases in between. Arm-PCR of CDR3 regions with iRepertoire HTBI primers generated TCR beta libraries. TCRdb re-analysed the multiplex PCR reads in MiXCR, keeping a single row per CDR3 protein. The repertoire holds over 350,000 distinct CDR3 sequences, with 15% as singletons. This clonotype was observed many times. Its target is unknown. The time point was: newly diagnosed GD, antithyroid drugs for less than 3 months. PBMC-extracted RNA yielded the TCR library. These sequences were also reported in another study, on T cells in Graves' hyperthyroidism and ophthalmopathy.

The chain employs TRBV12-3 or TRBV12-4 and TRBJ1-1; D ambiguous. The receptor was isolated from a middle-aged woman with Graves disease. Here the sequenced sample was peripheral blood mononuclear cells (PBMCs), taken at new diagnosis, from a patient treated with antithyroid drugs. The CDR3 DNA reads TGTGCCAGCAGTTTAGCGCGGGGAGAAGCTTTCTTT. Its protein is CASSLARGEAFF.